This T cell receptor beta chain appears in the sequencing data of a study of cytomegalovirus exposure and HLA in healthy donors. Study in general: One earlier analysis, a look at around 170 million T cells, found some 100 million unique TCR beta sequences. Study observations and caveats: In an earlier analysis, about 87% or about 30%: the productive usage of most TCR beta V segments.

V lost 0 bases and J lost 4, with 10 bases in between. Germline V gene sequence: CDR1 LGHNA, CDR2 YSLEER. The CDR3 runs to 16 residues. A word on this clone: Its target is unknown.

PCR involved 60 Vbeta and 13 Jbeta primers. Assay: immunoSEQ multiplex PCR; the TCRdb copy retains only in-frame clones and omits some. The top ten hold approximately 7.8% of the sample, which has about 82,000 clones, 60% to 80% seen once. The chain employs TRBV4-3 and TRBJ2-6, with D perhaps TRBD2 (6 bases). The TCR comes from a man between 60 and 75 years old in good health and CMV-seronegative. The sample consisted of PBMCs. The CDR3 region has the DNA TGCGCCAGCAGCCAAGATCCAGGGAGGGGGGCCAACGTCCTGACTTTC. Residues: CASSQDPGRGANVLTF.